These 24 T cell receptor beta chains were sequenced from one sample in a study of T cell changes during pregnancy in multiple sclerosis. Here immunoSEQ multiplex PCR was the method, and the copy in TCRdb shows in-frame clones only, minus some. Of around 50,000 clones listed, approximately 95% are singletons. The input for sequencing was CD8+ T cells from peripheral blood mononuclear cells, taken in the first trimester of pregnancy. These receptors all come from a female donor with multiple sclerosis, enrolled in a pregnancy study.

The J gene is TRBJ2-3, the V gene TRBV7-8, with D possibly TRBD2 on 6 matching bases. Trimming stripped 5 bases from V and 2 bases from J, with 14 bases between. Germline values: CDR1 SGHVS, CDR2 FQNEAQ. CDR3 size: 15 residues. The CDR3 protein is CASSQKRGSTDTQYF. CDR3 sequence (DNA): TGTGCCAGCAGCCAAAAACGGGGGTCCACAGATACGCAGTATTTT.

This clone was counted only a few times. The CDR3 nucleotides read TGTGCCAGCAGTTTAGGACTAGGGAACACCGGGGAGCTGTTTTTT. Translation: CASSLGLGNTGELFF. The J gene is TRBJ2-2, the V gene TRBV27, with 7 bases fitting TRBD2. The ends lost 2 bases at V and 1 base at J; junction bases unmatched: 1. The CDR3 is made up of 15 amino acids. Germline CDR1 is MNHEY and CDR2 is SMNVEV (reference sequence).

The genes are TRBV6-6 and TRBJ1-6; possible D gene TRBD1, 6 bases. The length of the CDR3 is 11 residues. V was clipped by 5 bases and J by 15 bases, with 11 bases between them. Germline CDR1 reads MNHNY; CDR2 reads SVGAGI (reference sequence). The CDR3: CASSLGQFLHF. CDR3 DNA sequence: TGTGCCAGCAGTCTCGGACAGTTCCTCCACTTT.

V gene TRBV12-5 combines with J gene TRBJ1-2; TRBD1 agrees at 7 bases. Germline lookup yields CDR1 LGHNT and CDR2 FRNRAP. The trim removed 4 bases at V and 6 bases at J, leaving 5 bases unmatched. This CDR3 region has 13 residues. CDR3 DNA: TGTGCTAGTGGTTCGACAGGGTTGGATGGCTACACCTTC. Its translation: CASGSTGLDGYTF.

The chain has TRBV9 and TRBJ2-5; maybe TRBD1 (5 bases). The CDR3 length is 16 residues. The V gene lost 0 bases and the J gene lost 1 base, with 13 bases spanning the gap. CDR1 SGDLS and CDR2 YYNGEE come from the germline V gene. The CDR3 sequence is CASSVEAVQAQETQYF. Written as DNA, the CDR3 is TGTGCCAGCAGCGTAGAGGCGGTACAGGCCCAAGAGACCCAGTACTTC.

The CDR3 DNA sequence: TGTGCCAGCAGTGTTACAGGGGGCGCAGGCTATGGCTACACCTTC. Its protein is CASSVTGGAGYGYTF. The chain carries TRBV27 and TRBJ1-2; 9 bases line up with TRBD1. Germline V lookup: CDR1 MNHEY, CDR2 SMNVEV (reference sequence). V lost 5 bases and J lost 4; bases outside the gene matches: 8. The CDR3 has 15 amino acids.

The chain recombines TRBV5-1 with TRBJ1-1; no reliable D call. The V gene's germline CDR1 is SGHRS and CDR2 YFSETQ. The CDR3 is 11 residues long. Trimming took 3 bases from V and 10 from J, leaving 10 bases between them. CDR3 sequence reads: CASSSQAGAFF. The DNA of the CDR3 is TGCGCCAGCAGCTCACAAGCAGGAGCTTTCTTT.

This clone came up once. CDR3: CASSMTHGNNQPQHF. CDR3 nucleotide sequence: TGTGCCAGTAGTATGACTCACGGCAACAATCAGCCCCAGCATTTT. V gene TRBV19 combines with J gene TRBJ1-5; D is ambiguous. V was cut by 3 bases and J by 3 bases, with 12 bases left in between. From germline, CDR1 is LNHDA and CDR2 SQIVND (reference sequence). The length of the CDR3 is 15 residues.

V is TRBV7-7 and J is TRBJ2-1, with unresolved D. Trimming removed 1 base from V and 5 bases from J, with 9 bases in between. From germline, CDR1 is SSHAT and CDR2 FNYEAQ (reference sequence). The CDR3 is made up of 14 amino acids. The CDR3 region has the DNA TGTGCCAGCAGCTTAGGACTTCGGGACAATGAGCAGTTCTTC. Amino acid sequence: CASSLGLRDNEQFF.

This clone has just a few counts. The chain couples TRBV27 to TRBJ2-7; D gene uncertain. Germline CDR1 reads MNHEY; CDR2 reads SMNVEV (reference sequence). CDR3 length equals 14 residues. V gave up 2 bases and J gave up 7 bases, with 15 bases separating them. DNA of the CDR3: TGTGCCAGCAGTTTAATAGGAGCAGTGTGGGAGCAGTACTTC. Translated: CASSLIGAVWEQYF.

The V gene is TRBV5-1, the J gene TRBJ2-7; tentatively, D is TRBD2 (6 bases). CDR1 and CDR2 from the germline V gene are SGHRS and YFSETQ. Trimming removed 3 bases at V and 6 bases at J, with 22 bases between. CDR3 length: 16 amino acids. The CDR3 DNA reads as TGCGCCAGCAGCTGGGCTAGGGACGGCGGGACCCTCGAGCAGTACTTC. Its translation is CASSWARDGGTLEQYF.

Worth noting for this clone: The sample holds other DNA sequences that translate to the same CDR3. The gene calls are TRBV19 and TRBJ2-7; 10 bases agree with TRBD1. Trimming cost V 5 bases and J 4 bases; bases outside gene matches: 5. There are 14 residues in the CDR3. The germline V gene encodes CDR1 LNHDA and CDR2 SQIVND (reference sequence). This CDR3 is CASSPGQGPYEQYF. The CDR3 DNA is TGTGCCAGTAGTCCGGGACAGGGGCCATACGAGCAGTACTTC.

This chain connects TRBV27 to TRBJ2-7, with 8 bases fitting TRBD2. CDR3 length: 14 amino acids. Germline V lookup: CDR1 MNHEY, CDR2 SMNVEV (reference sequence). Losses at the gene ends were 0 bases for V and 3 bases for J; bases not matched to a gene: 1. CDR3 in DNA: TGTGCCAGCAGTTTATCACGGGGGGGCTACGAGCAGTACTTC. It encodes CASSLSRGGYEQYF.

This sequence joins TRBV13 and TRBJ2-6, with 10 bases matching TRBD1. The CDR3 has 15 amino acids. The V segment lost 4 bases and the J segment 10 bases; nucleotides outside the gene matches: 7. Germline-derived CDR1 and CDR2 are PRHDT and FYEKMQ (reference sequence). This chain's CDR3 is CASSSNRDRGNVLTF. In DNA form, the CDR3 reads TGTGCCAGCAGCTCTAACCGGGACAGGGGAAACGTCCTGACTTTC.

The chain recombines TRBV4-1 with TRBJ2-7; D gene ambiguous. In germline, CDR1 is MGHRA, CDR2 YSYEKL. This CDR3 spans 15 amino acids. V was shortened by 1 base and J by 0 bases, with 10 bases between the two germline ends. CDR3 region: CASSQGATPSYEQYF. CDR3 sequence (DNA): TGCGCCAGCAGCCAAGGCGCGACTCCCTCCTACGAGCAGTACTTC.

The V call is TRBV29-1, the J call TRBJ2-7; TRBD2 might be the D (6 bases). There are 12 residues in the CDR3. Germline lookup yields CDR1 SQVTM and CDR2 ANQGSEA. Trimming took off 4 bases at V and 3 bases at J, with 10 bases between the two ends. CDR3 loop: CSVVGDFYEQYF. The CDR3 nucleotides are TGCAGCGTTGTTGGGGACTTCTACGAGCAGTACTTC.

The genes are TRBV7-8 and TRBJ2-1; 7 nucleotides agree with TRBD1. J was trimmed by 5 bases and V by 5 bases; bases with no gene match: 15. The CDR3 contains 17 residues. Per germline, CDR1 SGHVS and CDR2 FQNEAQ. CDR3 nucleotide sequence: TGTGCCAGCAGCACAAAAGGGCCACAGGGGTTGAACAATGAGCAGTTCTTC. It codes for CASSTKGPQGLNNEQFF.

This sequence joins TRBV19 and TRBJ1-5, with D perhaps matching TRBD1 (5 bases). CDR1 is LNHDA, CDR2 SQIVND, per germline (reference sequence). V was shortened by 3 bases and J by 4 bases, with 13 bases between the two germline ends. The CDR3 sequence is 15 residues long. The CDR3 DNA follows: TGTGCCAGTAGTATCCGCGGGACTTCAAATCAGCCCCAGCATTTT. It is translated as CASSIRGTSNQPQHF.

This sequence joins TRBV10-3 and TRBJ2-1, with TRBD2 matching 11 bases. The germline gives CDR1 ENHRY, CDR2 SYGVKD. The V and J ends lost 10 bases and 5 bases, in that order; junction bases with no gene match: 7. CDR3 length: 14 residues. In DNA form, the CDR3 reads TGTGCCAATGGACCGGGACTAGCGGACAATGAGCAGTTCTTC. Its translation: CANGPGLADNEQFF.

CDR3 protein: CASSFGGGGETQYF. CDR3 coding DNA: TGTGCCAGCAGCTTTGGCGGAGGCGGAGAGACCCAGTACTTC. The chain links TRBV11-2 to TRBJ2-5; maybe TRBD2 (5 bases). The germline V gene encodes CDR1 SGHAT and CDR2 FQNNGV. Trimming stripped 3 bases from V and 4 bases from J, with 12 bases between. This CDR3 has 14 residues.

As regards this clone: The limits of the CDR3 on the DNA are not certain, so only TCRdb's listed CDR3 is given. The chain uses TRBV6-5 and TRBJ1-4. Germline lookup yields CDR1 MNHEY and CDR2 SVGAGI. The CDR3 is 14 residues long, counting both termini. The CDR3 spells CANHGGALMKNCFF.

The V gene is TRBV19, the J gene TRBJ1-2; possibly TRBD1 for D (5 bases). V lost 7 bases, J lost 2 bases, and 20 bases lay in between. The CDR3 has 16 residues. Germline CDR1 is LNHDA and CDR2 is SQIVND (reference sequence). CDR3: CASIETMGGVNYGYTF. DNA of the CDR3: TGTGCCAGTATCGAAACCATGGGGGGGGTCAACTATGGCTACACCTTC.

This rearrangement joins TRBV27 to TRBJ1-2, with a tentative D call TRBD1 (6 bases). The CDR3 is 13 amino acids. The germline V gene encodes CDR1 MNHEY and CDR2 SMNVEV (reference sequence). V shed 3 bases and J shed 2 bases, with 7 bases lying between them. The CDR3 loop is CASSFTGNYGYTF. The CDR3 DNA follows: TGTGCCAGCAGTTTCACAGGGAACTATGGCTACACCTTC.

V and J are TRBV29-1 and TRBJ2-7; 12 positions agree with TRBD1. The CDR3 loop spans 13 amino acids. CDR1 SQVTM and CDR2 ANQGSEA come from the germline V gene. The J segment lost 5 bases and the V segment lost 6 bases, leaving 5 bases of the junction unmatched. CDR3 bases: TGCAGCGTGGCCGGGACAGGGGGCAACGAGCAGTACTTC. Translated, it gives CSVAGTGGNEQYF.